This passage covers 4 T cell receptor beta chains from one sample sequenced in a study of blood T cell repertoires in COVID-19. Sequencing used immunoSEQ multiplex PCR; TCRdb keeps in-frame clones, though not all of them. The sample has some 94,000 clones; 55% to 80% are singletons. Material for sequencing was peripheral blood. These receptors all come from a woman aged 60-75 years in a cohort sampled during active or convalescent COVID-19.

Of note for this clone: An end of the junction differs from the germline gene, which may be a read error. V is TRBV2 and J is TRBJ2-3; tentatively, D is TRBD1 (5 bases). Germline V gene sequence: CDR1 SNHLY, CDR2 FYNNEI. CDR3 length: 13 residues. The CDR3 region is CASSEGQLDTQYF. In nucleotides, the CDR3 is TGTGCCAGCAGCGAAGGACAATTAGATACGCAGTATTTT.

The gene calls are TRBV5-1 and TRBJ1-2; possibly TRBD1 for D (6 bases). V shed 4 bases and J shed 8 bases, with 15 bases lying between them. The CDR3 covers 13 residues. Germline-derived CDR1 and CDR2 are SGHRS and YFSETQ. The chain's CDR3 is CASSPPGGEGYTF. CDR3 sequence (DNA): TGCGCCAGCAGCCCCCCGGGGGGCGAAGGCTACACCTTC.

The rearrangement links TRBV3-1 (or the pseudogene TRBV3-2) to TRBJ1-1; 8 nucleotides line up with TRBD1. Losses at the gene ends were 4 bases for V and 0 bases for J; bases not matched to a gene: 7. Germline V gene sequence: CDR1 LGHDT, CDR2 YNNKEL (reference sequence). The CDR3 totals 16 residues. This chain's CDR3 is CASSRSQGAVNTEAFF. In DNA form, the CDR3 reads TGTGCCAGCAGCCGATCCCAGGGGGCAGTGAACACTGAAGCTTTCTTT.

The rearrangement links TRBV5-6 to TRBJ1-1; 8 bases are shared with TRBD1. The V gene end was trimmed by 4 bases and the J gene end by 3 bases; junction bases not matched to a gene: 8. This CDR3 is built from 15 residues. CDR1 and CDR2 (germline): SGHDT, YYEEEE. CDR3: CASSGRQGWYTEAFF. In DNA, the CDR3 is TGTGCCAGCAGCGGACGACAGGGGTGGTACACTGAAGCTTTCTTT.